These 13 T cell receptor beta chains originate from one sample sequenced in a study of cytomegalovirus exposure and HLA in healthy donors. The protocol was immunoSEQ multiplex PCR, while the TCRdb copy is restricted to in-frame clones and leaves out a portion. The sample consists of about 120,000 clones, more than 75% of them appearing once. The sequencing input was PBMCs. Receptors were obtained from a woman aged 25 to 45 in good health and CMV-seronegative.

CDR3 region: CASSEAQRTLTGNTIYF. The DNA of the CDR3 is TGTGCCAGCAGTGAAGCGCAAAGGACACTTACTGGAAACACCATATATTTT. The rearrangement links TRBV2 to TRBJ1-3; tentatively, D is TRBD1 (5 bases). Germline CDR1 SNHLY, CDR2 FYNNEI. V shed 0 bases and J shed 2 bases, with 14 bases lying between them. This CDR3 has 17 amino acids.

This chain links TRBV5-4 with TRBJ2-2; 7 bases are a match to TRBD1. The ends lost 6 bases at V and 1 base at J; junction bases unmatched: 3. The CDR3 length is 14 residues. Looked up from germline, CDR1 is SGHNT and CDR2 is YYREEE (reference sequence). CDR3 nucleotide sequence: TGTGCCAGCACCGGGGACAGGAACACCGGGGAGCTGTTTTTT. Translating gives CASTGDRNTGELFF.

The table lists this clone with a few counts. The chain links TRBV25-1 to TRBJ1-2, with D uncertain. This CDR3 contains 12 residues. Germline CDR1 is MGHDK and CDR2 is SYGVNS. V lost 2 bases, J lost 9 bases, and 10 bases lay in between. CDR3 in amino acids: CASSELGSSYTF. CDR3 bases: TGTGCCAGCAGTGAACTAGGCAGCAGCTACACCTTC.

With regard to this clone: The sample contains more than one DNA sequence encoding this CDR3. CDR3 residues: CASSEAGGYGYTF. DNA of the CDR3: TGTGCCAGCAGTGAGGCAGGGGGCTATGGCTACACCTTC. The rearrangement joins TRBV6-1 to TRBJ1-2, with 7 bases fitting TRBD1. Looked up from germline, CDR1 is MNHNS and CDR2 is SASEGT. There are 13 residues in the CDR3. Germline trimming cut 3 bases from V and 4 bases from J; bases unmatched to any gene: 2.

The gene calls are TRBV7-8 and TRBJ1-4; D might be TRBD1 (6 bases). Trimming took 4 bases from V and 7 from J, leaving 22 bases between them. The V gene's germline CDR1 is SGHVS and CDR2 FQNEAQ. This CDR3 region has 17 residues. CDR3 bases: TGTGCCAGCAGCTCCATCTCGACAGGTGGATTTCGTGAAAAACTGTTTTTT. It is translated as CASSSISTGGFREKLFF.

The rearrangement joins TRBV11-2 to TRBJ2-1; the match to TRBD2 covers 15 bases. The CDR3 runs 14 residues. Germline V gene sequence: CDR1 SGHAT, CDR2 FQNNGV. The V and J ends lost 1 base and 13 bases, in that order; junction bases with no gene match: 2. In DNA form, the CDR3 reads TGTGCCAGCAGCTTAGTGGGACTAGCGGGGGGTCAGTTCTTC. Translated, it gives CASSLVGLAGGQFF. Variable domain in full (rest from reference TRBV11-2 and TRBJ2-1): EAGVAQSPRYKIIEKRQSVAFWCNPISGHATLYWYQQILGQGPKLLIQFQNNGVVDDSQLPKDRFSAERLKGVDSTLKIQPAKLEDSAVYLCASSLVGLAGGQFFGPGTRLTVL.

This chain connects TRBV6-1 to TRBJ2-1; D remains unclear. The V gene's germline CDR1 is MNHNS and CDR2 SASEGT. The CDR3 length is 15 residues. The germline V and J ends were trimmed by 3 bases and 1 base, with 10 bases remaining between them. The CDR3 nucleotides are TGTGCCAGCAGTGATGAGGCCGGGTCCTACAATGAGCAGTTCTTC. Its protein product is CASSDEAGSYNEQFF.

This chain joins TRBV18 and TRBJ2-3; 8 bases match TRBD2. Germline V gene sequence: CDR1 KGHSH, CDR2 LQKENI. This CDR3 region has 16 residues. J lost 3 bases, V lost 8 bases, and 13 bases had no gene match. This CDR3 reads CASTRASGLTTDTQYF. The CDR3, as DNA: TGTGCCAGCACCCGGGCTAGCGGGCTTACAACAGATACGCAGTATTTT.

The chain recombines TRBV5-1 with TRBJ2-1, with 9 bases fitting TRBD2. The ends lost 3 bases at V and 9 bases at J; junction bases unmatched: 13. Germline values: CDR1 SGHRS, CDR2 YFSETQ. This CDR3 is built from 16 residues. This CDR3 reads CASSSPPGLAFSEQFF. The DNA of the CDR3 is TGCGCCAGCAGCTCCCCTCCGGGACTAGCTTTTTCTGAGCAGTTCTTC.

The J gene is TRBJ2-4, the V gene TRBV11-3; TRBD1 agrees at 8 bases. Trimming at V came to 1 base and at J to 3 bases, leaving 2 bases not matched to a gene. The length of the CDR3 is 15 residues. Germline values: CDR1 SGHNT, CDR2 YENEEA. CDR3 protein: CASSLGTGLKNIQYF. The CDR3 DNA reads TGTGCCAGCAGCTTAGGGACAGGGCTCAAAAACATTCAGTACTTC. The entire variable domain, with the rest obtained from reference TRBV11-3 and TRBJ2-4, is as follows: EAGVVQSPRYKIIEKKQPVAFWCNPISGHNTLYWYLQNLGQGPELLIRYENEEAVDDSQLPKDRFSAERLKGVDSTLKIQPAELGDSAVYLCASSLGTGLKNIQYFGAGTRLSVL.

V gene TRBV9 combines with J gene TRBJ2-2, with D perhaps TRBD1 (5 bases). CDR1 and CDR2 from the germline V gene are SGDLS and YYNGEE. The CDR3 is 14 residues long. The V end was cut by 5 bases, the J end by 1 base, with 9 bases between. The CDR3 DNA is TGTGCCAGCAGTCCACAGGTGAACACCGGGGAGCTGTTTTTT. Protein product: CASSPQVNTGELFF.

The chain carries TRBV5-1 and TRBJ1-4, with 8 bases identical to TRBD1. V trimming: 3 bases; J trimming: 3 bases; junction bases outside the gene matches: 4. Germline CDR1 and CDR2: SGHRS and YFSETQ. This CDR3 has 15 residues. CDR3 bases: TGCGCCAGCAGCTCAAGGACAGGGTCTAATGAAAAACTGTTTTTT. Translation gives CASSSRTGSNEKLFF.

A word on this clone: The limits of the CDR3 on the DNA are not certain, so only TCRdb's listed CDR3 is given. The chain has TRBV19 and TRBJ2-7; the D call of TRBD2 is as the table states it, not checked on the DNA. The V gene's germline CDR1 is LNHDA and CDR2 SQIVND (reference sequence). The CDR3 is 15 residues long, counting both termini. CDR3 amino acids: CASTSGGGAPYEQYF.